Each of the 17 T cell receptor beta chains below was sequenced from the same sample in a study of lymphopenia after photon versus proton radiotherapy. TCRdb keeps only in-frame clones here, not all; method: immunoSEQ multiplex PCR. The top ten hold about 4.4% of the sample, which has about 160,000 clones, roughly nine tenths seen once. The input for sequencing was peripheral blood, taken from a patient treated with photon-based radiotherapy. The receptors shown here come from a man aged 50 to 60 with gastric cancer.

The chain's CDR3 is CASSLDGGTGELFF. The CDR3 DNA reads as TGTGCCAGCAGCTTGGATGGGGGCACCGGGGAGCTGTTTTTT. This chain joins TRBV5-8 and TRBJ2-2, with D possibly called TRBD1 or TRBD2 (5 bases each). The germline gives CDR1 SGHTS, CDR2 YDEGEE. The CDR3 spans 14 residues. V was trimmed by 0 bases and J by 4 bases, leaving 7 bases between them.

The chain links TRBV7-2 to TRBJ1-5; TRBD1 might be the D (5 bases). V was shortened by 1 base and J by 9 bases, with 13 bases between the two germline ends. The CDR3 is made up of 14 amino acids. CDR1 is SGHTA, CDR2 FQGNSA, per germline. DNA of the CDR3: TGTGCCAGCAGCTTAGGTAGGGCGGGGGGGCCCCAGCATTTT. Its translation is CASSLGRAGGPQHF.

The chain links TRBV7-6 to TRBJ2-7; 8 bases align to TRBD2. Germline values: CDR1 SGHVS, CDR2 FNYEAQ. The ends lost 8 bases at V and 4 bases at J; junction bases unmatched: 7. The CDR3 length is 13 residues. The CDR3 protein is CASSQLADYEQYF. Here the CDR3 DNA reads TGTGCCAGCTCCCAACTAGCGGATTACGAGCAGTACTTC.

This clone came up a few times. The chain employs TRBV12-5 and TRBJ2-1; no firm D call. Germline V gene sequence: CDR1 LGHNT, CDR2 FRNRAP. V was trimmed by 7 bases and J by 5 bases, leaving 15 bases between them. The CDR3 runs 14 residues. CDR3 loop: CASARTSNHNEQFF. As DNA, the CDR3 is TGTGCTAGTGCCCGGACGTCTAACCACAATGAGCAGTTCTTC.

This chain's CDR3 is CATYLQGLSNQPQHF. CDR3 nucleotides: TGTGCCACCTATCTACAGGGTTTAAGCAATCAGCCCCAGCATTTT. The V call is TRBV28, the J call TRBJ1-5, with D perhaps TRBD1 (6 bases). The V gene lost 10 bases and the J gene lost 1 base, with 17 bases spanning the gap. CDR3 length equals 15 residues. CDR1 is MDHEN, CDR2 SYDVKM, per germline.

The rearrangement uses TRBV4-1 and TRBJ2-1, with TRBD2 matching over 9 bases. Germline V gene sequence: CDR1 MGHRA, CDR2 YSYEKL. There are 15 residues in the CDR3. V gave up 1 base and J gave up 5 bases; unmatched junction bases: 3. This CDR3 reads CASSQGRLADNEQFF. In DNA form, the CDR3 reads TGCGCCAGCAGCCAAGGTAGACTAGCGGACAATGAGCAGTTCTTC.

The chain employs TRBV29-1 and TRBJ2-1; D gene uncertain. Trimming left V 7 bases short and J 2 bases short, with 18 bases between. The CDR3 loop spans 15 amino acids. Per the germline V gene, CDR1 is SQVTM and CDR2 is ANQGSEA. In nucleotides, the CDR3 is TGCAGCGGCATCCCGCCTTTGGCAGCCTACAATGAGCAGTTCTTC. Translating it yields CSGIPPLAAYNEQFF.

The chain employs TRBV6-1 and TRBJ1-1; no firm D call. This CDR3 spans 13 amino acids. Per the germline V gene, CDR1 is MNHNS and CDR2 is SASEGT. The V end was cut by 5 bases, the J end by 0 bases, with 7 bases between. The chain's CDR3 is CASSSRLNTEAFF. CDR3 nucleotide sequence: TGTGCCAGCAGTTCTCGACTGAACACTGAAGCTTTCTTT.

This sequence joins TRBV12-1 and TRBJ2-7; the table assigns TRBD2, which was not confirmed against the DNA. TRBV12-1 is designated a pseudogene. The CDR3 is 15 residues long. The CDR3 sequence: CASSSRLTRIYEQYF. Written as DNA, the CDR3 is TGTGCCAGCAGCTCAAGACTTACACGTATCTACGAGCAGTACTTC.

The chain joins TRBV20-1 to TRBJ2-7; no reliable D call. Trimming pared 5 bases from V and 3 bases from J, leaving 8 bases between. Germline loops: CDR1 DFQATT, CDR2 SNEGSKA (reference sequence). The CDR3 consists of 11 residues. This CDR3 is CSAFYDYEQYF. CDR3 bases: TGCAGTGCTTTCTATGACTACGAGCAGTACTTC.

The CDR3 bases are TGTGCCAGCAGCTCGGGGCAGATTAACACTGAAGCTTTCTTT. Residues: CASSSGQINTEAFF. The V and J genes are TRBV7-2 and TRBJ1-1; tentative D call: TRBD1 (5 bases). CDR1 SGHTA and CDR2 FQGNSA come from the germline V gene. V was cut by 4 bases and J by 2 bases, with 11 bases left in between. The CDR3 runs to 14 residues.

This chain connects TRBV18 to TRBJ2-7; 7 bases align to TRBD2. The CDR3 covers 14 residues. Germline assignment: CDR1 KGHSH and CDR2 LQKENI. Unmatched junction bases numbered 13, after V lost 8 bases and J lost 6 bases. The DNA for the CDR3 is TGTGCCAGCCAAAATGGGAGGGACCGCCGCGAGCAGTACTTC. It encodes CASQNGRDRREQYF.

The rearrangement links TRBV6-5 to TRBJ2-4; the match to TRBD1 covers 9 bases. The germline gives CDR1 MNHEY, CDR2 SVGAGI. CDR3 size: 14 residues. V dropped 7 bases and J dropped 3; count of bases not matched to a gene: 4. CDR3 sequence reads: CASKGQGVKNIQYF. Written as DNA, the CDR3 is TGTGCCAGCAAGGGACAGGGCGTCAAAAACATTCAGTACTTC.

The rearrangement uses TRBV19 and TRBJ1-2; no clear D gene. V shed 3 bases and J shed 5 bases, with 13 bases lying between them. The CDR3 is 14 residues long. CDR1 is LNHDA and CDR2 is SQIVND in the germline V gene (reference sequence). The CDR3 sequence is CASSIGMSQYGYTF. The CDR3 DNA sequence: TGTGCCAGTAGTATTGGGATGAGTCAGTATGGCTACACCTTC. Based on the CDR3 plus reference TRBV19 and TRBJ1-2, the full variable domain is DGGITQSPKYLFRKEGQNVTLSCEQNLNHDAMYWYRQDPGQGLRLIYYSQIVNDFQKGDIAEGYSVSREKKESFPLTVTSAQKNPTAFYLCASSIGMSQYGYTFGSGTRLTVV.

This clone was seen just once. The chain joins TRBV4-1 to TRBJ2-1, with a tentative D call TRBD2 (6 bases). Germline CDR1 MGHRA, CDR2 YSYEKL. V was trimmed by 2 bases and J by 3 bases, leaving 17 bases between them. This CDR3 has 17 amino acids. The CDR3 DNA reads as TGCGCCAGCAGCCAATGGAGGGCGGCGGGACTCTACAATGAGCAGTTCTTC. This sequence encodes CASSQWRAAGLYNEQFF.

This clone was picked up one time. The chain combines TRBV10-2 with TRBJ1-1; D call uncertain. This CDR3 has 13 residues. V was cut by 4 bases and J by 4 bases, with 10 bases left in between. The germline V gene encodes CDR1 WSHSY and CDR2 SAAADI. CDR3 sequence (DNA): TGCGCCAGCAGTGTGTATTCGGGCACTGAAGCTTTCTTT. Its translation: CASSVYSGTEAFF.

This sequence joins TRBV9 and TRBJ2-1; tentatively, D is TRBD2 (5 bases). This CDR3 comprises 15 residues. V shed 3 bases and J shed 8 bases, with 18 bases lying between them. The V gene's germline CDR1 is SGDLS and CDR2 YYNGEE. The CDR3 nucleotides read TGTGCCAGCAGCGGGCCTCGGCTAGCTTTGGATGAGCAGTTCTTC. Translation gives CASSGPRLALDEQFF.